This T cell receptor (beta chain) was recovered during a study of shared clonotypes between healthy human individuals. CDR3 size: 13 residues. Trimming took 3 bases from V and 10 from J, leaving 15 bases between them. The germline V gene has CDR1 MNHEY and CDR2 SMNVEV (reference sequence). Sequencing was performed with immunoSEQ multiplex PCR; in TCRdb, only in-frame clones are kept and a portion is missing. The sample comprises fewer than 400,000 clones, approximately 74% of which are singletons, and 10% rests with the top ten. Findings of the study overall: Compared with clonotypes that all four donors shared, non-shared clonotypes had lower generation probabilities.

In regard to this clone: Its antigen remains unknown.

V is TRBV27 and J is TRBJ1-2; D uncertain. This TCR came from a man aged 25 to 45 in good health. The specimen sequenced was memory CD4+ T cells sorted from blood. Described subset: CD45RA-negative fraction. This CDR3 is CASSLNGQPDYTF. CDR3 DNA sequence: TGTGCCAGCAGTTTGAATGGGCAGCCTGACTACACCTTC.